The clone carrying this T cell receptor beta chain appeared a few times. Its antigen remains unknown. The sample comes from a study of cytomegalovirus exposure and HLA in healthy donors. General study results and limits: A later analysis reported that several of the most significant clusters appeared to be linked to common viral pathogens, among them Epstein-Barr virus. The study designated roughly 160 TCR beta chains cytomegalovirus-associated. For presence/absence analyses, sequencing depth was assumed to be roughly uniform across donors.

The study ran its PCR with 60 Vbeta and 13 Jbeta primers. Sequencing was performed with immunoSEQ multiplex PCR; in TCRdb, only in-frame clones are kept and a portion is missing. The data contain 95,000 to 150,000 clones, approximately 66% of them singletons. CDR3 length equals 13 residues. Trimming left V 4 bases short and J 4 bases short, with 11 bases between. Germline V gene data show CDR1 as SGHDT and CDR2 as YYEEEE. The V and J genes are TRBV5-6 and TRBJ1-1; D is unclear. Material for sequencing was PBMCs. The TCR originated in a woman aged 40 to 50 in good health and CMV-seropositive. CDR3 region: CASSATRGTEAFF. The CDR3 DNA follows: TGTGCCAGCAGCGCCACACGGGGCACTGAAGCTTTCTTT.